The rows below give T cell receptor beta chains drawn from one sample of a study of vaccination effects on CD4 cells after COVID-19. Antigen specificity for these receptors is unknown. Profiling relied on immunoSEQ multiplex PCR, and the TCRdb table lists in-frame clones only, not all of them. The sample lists tens of thousands of clones, around three quarters seen once, with less than 1.5% in the top ten. Sequenced material: CD4+ T cells from PBMCs cultured with HCoV-229E spike peptides, taken after COVID-19 vaccination. Every receptor here comes from a human donor who received a COVID-19 vaccine. CDR3s include the opening cysteine and the closing phenylalanine or tryptophan. The D gene is left open where the match is weak. Expanded clones get a size class; other rows say once, few or many, or leave the size out.

D gene	clone size	V gene	J gene	CDR3 DNA	CDR3 protein
.	.	TRBV5-4	TRBJ1-3	TGTGCCAGCAGCTCGCAGACGGTGAGCTCTGGAAACACCATATATTTT	CASSSQTVSSGNTIYF
.	.	TRBV2	TRBJ1-6	TGTGCCAGCCACGGGGCCTGGAATTCACCCCTCCACTTT	CASHGAWNSPLHF
.	.	TRBV27	TRBJ1-1	TGTGCCAGCATTCCACGGGGGGACCGGCGGGGGAACACTGAAGCTTTCTTT	CASIPRGDRRGNTEAFF
TRBD1	.	TRBV7-6	TRBJ2-2	TGTGCCAGCAGCCAAACCCCTGGGACAGTGAACACCGGGGAGCTGTTTTTT	CASSQTPGTVNTGELFF
TRBD1	.	TRBV7-2	TRBJ1-4	TGTGCCAGCAGCTTAGCGTGGACAGGGGCAACTAATGAAAAACTGTTTTTT	CASSLAWTGATNEKLFF
.	.	TRBV28	TRBJ1-2	TGTGCCAGCAGTTTAGCCTGGGGCCTGGGCTCCTATGGCTACACCTTC	CASSLAWGLGSYGYTF
TRBD1	few	TRBV4-1	TRBJ1-6	TGCGCCAGCAGCCAAGAGCGATGGACAGGGAGGGTGTCACCCCTCCACTTT	CASSQERWTGRVSPLHF
TRBD2	.	TRBV5-6	TRBJ2-5	TGTGCCAGCAGCCTAGCGGGACATAGCCAAGAGACCCAGTACTTC	CASSLAGHSQETQYF
.	few	TRBV12-3/TRBV12-4	TRBJ1-2	TGTGCCAGCAGTACAGGGTATCGTGGCTACACCTTC	CASSTGYRGYTF
.	.	TRBV30	TRBJ2-6	TGTGCCTGGGCAGGTGGCTCTGGGGCCAACGTCCTGACTTTC	CAWAGGSGANVLTF
.	.	TRBV5-1	TRBJ1-1	TGCGCCAGCAGCCTGACAGCTTCGAACACTGAAGCTTTCTTT	CASSLTASNTEAFF
TRBD1	.	TRBV19	TRBJ1-5	TGTGCCAGCTCCCAAACAGGGGGCTCTAGTCAGCCCCAGCATTTT	CASSQTGGSSQPQHF
TRBD1	.	TRBV6-2/TRBV6-3	TRBJ1-1	TGTGCCAGCAGTTACCCTAGGGACAGGGGGCGCGTGAACACTGAAGCTTTCTTT	CASSYPRDRGRVNTEAFF
TRBD2	.	TRBV7-2	TRBJ2-3	TGTGCCAGCAGCTTAGCCGGGACTAGCGTAGATACGCAGTATTTT	CASSLAGTSVDTQYF
TRBD2	.	TRBV6-2/TRBV6-3	TRBJ2-5	TGTGCCAGCAGTTACTCGGGGGATTTGGCGGGGGACCAGTACTTC	CASSYSGDLAGDQYF
TRBD1	.	TRBV10-3	TRBJ2-5	TGTGCCATCAGCGGGACAGAAGAGACCCAGTACTTC	CAISGTEETQYF
TRBD1	.	TRBV3-1/TRBV3-2	TRBJ2-1	TGTGCCAGCAGCTCTCAGAGACAGGGAACGTACAATGAGCAGTTCTTC	CASSSQRQGTYNEQFF